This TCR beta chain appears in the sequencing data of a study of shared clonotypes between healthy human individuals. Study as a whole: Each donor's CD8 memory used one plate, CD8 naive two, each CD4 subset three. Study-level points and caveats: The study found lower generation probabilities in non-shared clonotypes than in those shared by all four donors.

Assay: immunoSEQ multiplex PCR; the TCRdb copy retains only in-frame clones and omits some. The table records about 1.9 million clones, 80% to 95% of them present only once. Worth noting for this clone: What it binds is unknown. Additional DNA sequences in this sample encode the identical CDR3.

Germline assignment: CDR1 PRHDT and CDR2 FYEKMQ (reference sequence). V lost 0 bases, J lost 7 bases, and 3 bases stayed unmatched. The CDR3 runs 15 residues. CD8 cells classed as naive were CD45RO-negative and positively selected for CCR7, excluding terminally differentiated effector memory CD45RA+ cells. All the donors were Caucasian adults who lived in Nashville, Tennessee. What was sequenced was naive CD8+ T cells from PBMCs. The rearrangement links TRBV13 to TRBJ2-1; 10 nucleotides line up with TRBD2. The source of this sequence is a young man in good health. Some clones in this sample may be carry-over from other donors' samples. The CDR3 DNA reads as TGTGCCAGCAGCTTAGGGCTAGCGGGAGATAATGAGCAGTTCTTC. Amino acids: CASSLGLAGDNEQFF.